In this sample, the clone carrying this T cell receptor (beta chain) turned up many times. Its antigen remains unknown. The V gene's germline CDR1 is MNHEY and CDR2 SVGEGT. The CDR3 is 13 residues long. Each cDNA molecule carried a unique molecular identifier. TCRdb reprocessed the 5' RACE reads with MiXCR, giving one entry per CDR3 protein. The table includes 70,000 or so distinct CDR3 sequences, 3.5% to 6% detected once. The data were obtained in a study of early T cells in non-severe SARS-CoV-2 infection. Study context: The study sequenced bulk RNA from unsorted whole blood, with chains unpaired. Whole-study results and caveats: VDJdb-based matching was biased toward anti-spike CD8 responses and missed private and CD4 specificities.

V is TRBV6-2 or TRBV6-3 and J is TRBJ2-7; TRBD2 agrees at 7 bases. The origin of this receptor is an adult who was a healthcare worker with PCR-confirmed SARS-CoV-2 infection or an uninfected control (not recorded which). The donor label of this sample is uncertain. The specimen comprised whole blood, sampled at baseline. This CDR3 reads CAIGRTPYYEQYF. The CDR3 nucleotides read TGTGCGATCGGGAGGACCCCATACTACGAGCAGTACTTC.